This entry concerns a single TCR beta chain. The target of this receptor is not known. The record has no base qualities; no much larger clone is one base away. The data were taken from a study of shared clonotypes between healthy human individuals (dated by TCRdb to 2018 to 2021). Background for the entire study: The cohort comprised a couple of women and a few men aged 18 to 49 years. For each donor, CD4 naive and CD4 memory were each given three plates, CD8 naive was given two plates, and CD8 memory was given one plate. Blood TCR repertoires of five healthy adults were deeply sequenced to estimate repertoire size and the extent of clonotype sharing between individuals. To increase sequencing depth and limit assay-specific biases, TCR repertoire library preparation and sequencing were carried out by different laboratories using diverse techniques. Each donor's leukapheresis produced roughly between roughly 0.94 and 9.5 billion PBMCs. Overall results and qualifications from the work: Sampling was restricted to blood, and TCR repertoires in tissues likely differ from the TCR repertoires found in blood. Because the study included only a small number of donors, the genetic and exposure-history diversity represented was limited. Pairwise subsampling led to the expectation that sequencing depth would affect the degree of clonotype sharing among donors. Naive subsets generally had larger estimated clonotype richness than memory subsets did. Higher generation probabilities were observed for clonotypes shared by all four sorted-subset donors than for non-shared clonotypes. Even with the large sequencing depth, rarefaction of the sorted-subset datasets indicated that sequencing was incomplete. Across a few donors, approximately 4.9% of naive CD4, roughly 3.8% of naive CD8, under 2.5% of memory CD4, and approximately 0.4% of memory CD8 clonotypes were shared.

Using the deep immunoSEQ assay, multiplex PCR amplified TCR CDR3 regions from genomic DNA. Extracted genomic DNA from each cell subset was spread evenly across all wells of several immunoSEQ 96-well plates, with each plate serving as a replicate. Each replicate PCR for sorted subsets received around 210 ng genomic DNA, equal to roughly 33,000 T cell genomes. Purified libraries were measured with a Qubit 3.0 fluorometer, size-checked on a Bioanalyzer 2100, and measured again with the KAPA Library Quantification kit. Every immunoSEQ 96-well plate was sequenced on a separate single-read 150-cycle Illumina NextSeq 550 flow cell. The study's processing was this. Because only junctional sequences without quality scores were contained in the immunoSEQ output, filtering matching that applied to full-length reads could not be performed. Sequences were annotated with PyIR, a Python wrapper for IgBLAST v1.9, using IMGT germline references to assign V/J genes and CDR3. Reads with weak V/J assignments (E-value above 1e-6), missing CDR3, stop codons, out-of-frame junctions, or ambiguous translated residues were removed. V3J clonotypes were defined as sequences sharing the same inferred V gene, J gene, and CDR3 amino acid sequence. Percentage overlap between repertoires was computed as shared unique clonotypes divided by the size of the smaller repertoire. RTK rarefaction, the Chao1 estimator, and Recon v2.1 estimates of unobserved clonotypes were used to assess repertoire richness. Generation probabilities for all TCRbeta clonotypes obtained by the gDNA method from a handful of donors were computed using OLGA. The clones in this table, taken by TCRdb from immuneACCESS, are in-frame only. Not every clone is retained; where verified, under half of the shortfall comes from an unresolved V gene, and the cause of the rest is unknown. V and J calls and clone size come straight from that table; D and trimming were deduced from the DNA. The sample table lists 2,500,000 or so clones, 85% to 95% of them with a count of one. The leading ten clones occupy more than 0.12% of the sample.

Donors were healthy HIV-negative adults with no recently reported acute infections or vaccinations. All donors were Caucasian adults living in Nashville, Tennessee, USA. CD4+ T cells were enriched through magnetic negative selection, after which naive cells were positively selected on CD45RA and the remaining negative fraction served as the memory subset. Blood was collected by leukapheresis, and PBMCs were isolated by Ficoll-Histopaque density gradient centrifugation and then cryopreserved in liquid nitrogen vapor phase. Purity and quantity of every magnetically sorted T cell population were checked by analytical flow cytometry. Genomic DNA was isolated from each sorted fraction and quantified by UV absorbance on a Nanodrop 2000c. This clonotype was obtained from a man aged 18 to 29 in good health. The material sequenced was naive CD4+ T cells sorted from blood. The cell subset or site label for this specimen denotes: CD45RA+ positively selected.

The sequenced DNA is TGTGCCAGTAGAGGGCTCGGGAAGAACTATGGCTACACCTTC. It codes for CASRGLGKNYGYTF. The rearrangement combines TRBV19 with TRBJ1-2; the D gene assignment is ambiguous. Spanning cysteine to phenylalanine, the CDR3 consists of 14 amino acids. Here the CDR3 DNA is all that survives: 42 bases in frame from base 1. The trim is 6 bases for V and 2 bases for J, with a gap of 13 bases between the germline ends. CDR1 and CDR2 are read off the germline V gene (reference sequence) as LNHDA and SQIVND.